A single T cell receptor beta chain is shown here with its context. It has no known antigen specificity. Base qualities are not recorded, but no much larger clone differs from it by a single base. TCRbeta CDR3 regions were amplified from genomic DNA by means of the immunoSEQ Assay, a bias-controlled multiplex PCR. The original methods were these. Within the assay, amplification of reference gene primers was used to estimate how many nucleated cells each sample contained. Sequence reads were collapsed and filtered to measure the absolute abundance of every unique TCRbeta CDR3 rearrangement. Productive Simpson clonality was computed per sample as the square root of Simpson's diversity index over productive rearrangements. TCRdb re-hosts the immuneACCESS table, in-frame sequences only. Its copies lack some clones; in the studies checked, an unresolved V gene accounts for under half of them, and the cause for the rest is not known. V, J and clone size are taken as reported in that table, and D and trimming were inferred from the DNA itself. The sample profile shows 90,000 to 120,000 clones; about 89% of them were found once. Of the sample, 1% to 1.5% falls within the top ten clones.

The data were taken from a study of blood T cell repertoires in COVID-19 (dated by TCRdb to 2018 to 2020). As for the study more broadly: The collaborator samples originated in the United States, Italy and Spain and spanned the acute and convalescent phases of COVID-19. Subjects who had been exposed to COVID-19, were actively infected with it, or had recovered from it provided the deeply sampled blood TCRbeta repertoires that made up the dataset. Where HLA class I and class II types were available, the types were taken from metadata supplied by the sample provider, not from assay-based typing. The material from the prospective study consisted of cDNA or gDNA derived from T cells, B-cell-depleted T cells, or PBMCs. Sample metadata almost always included a de-identified subject ID, COVID-19 status, age in years and sex. The repertoires were released in a freely available public database intended as a resource for research on the immune response to SARS-CoV-2. The samples were drawn from the first 160 participants of the ongoing ImmuneRACE study and from roughly 1,300 subjects provided by 6 global collaborators. What the study reported, not specific to this receptor: Clinical and demographic metadata were provided uncurated, with the amount varying by source and participant.

Whole blood was collected in K2EDTA tubes by collaborating institutions according to the institutions' own protocols. Collaborator samples were shipped for TCRbeta analysis as frozen whole blood, isolated PBMCs, or DNA extracted from either sample type. The specimen was peripheral blood. The sequence was obtained from a young woman with acute or convalescent COVID-19.

In nucleotide form, the sequence is TGTGCCAGCAGCCACGACAGGGACCGCTCCTACGAGCAGTACTTC. Its protein product is CASSHDRDRSYEQYF. The rearrangement combines TRBV9 with TRBJ2-7; the junction holds 7 bases that match TRBD1. CDR1 SGDLS and CDR2 YYNGEE are derived from the germline V gene. At the junction V is shortened by 4 bases and J by 0 bases; bases outside the gene matches: 7. Measured from the cysteine to the phenylalanine, the CDR3 is 15 residues long. Kept here is only the CDR3 DNA, which spans 45 bases and is read in frame from base 1.